These 14 T cell receptor beta chains were sequenced from one sample in a study of cytomegalovirus exposure and HLA in healthy donors. 60 Vbeta and 13 Jbeta primers were used in PCR. Generated by immunoSEQ multiplex PCR, the TCRdb table keeps only in-frame clones and is missing some. This repertoire shows approximately 160,000 clones, around 80% found once; its top ten account for 4.8%. Sequencing used PBMCs. The receptors originated from a man in his late teens or twenties in good health and CMV-seronegative.

This chain links TRBV13 with TRBJ1-1, with no clear D. CDR1 and CDR2 (germline): PRHDT, FYEKMQ (reference sequence). This CDR3 region has 13 residues. V was cut by 2 bases and J by 1 base, with 5 bases left in between. CDR3 coding DNA: TGTGCCAGCAGCTTATCAGAGAACACTGAAGCTTTCTTT. It codes for CASSLSENTEAFF.

Only a few counts were recorded for this clone. The V gene is TRBV19, the J gene TRBJ2-7; TRBD1 aligns across 8 bases. Germline CDR1 LNHDA, CDR2 SQIVND (reference sequence). This CDR3 has 15 amino acids. V was pared by 3 bases and J by 5 bases, with 9 bases of the junction left unmatched. For the CDR3, the DNA is TGTGCCAGTAGTATTCAGACAGGGGAGAGTAACGAGCAGTACTTC. As protein: CASSIQTGESNEQYF.

The chain joins TRBV27 to TRBJ2-2; weak D call: TRBD1 (5 bases). Germline V gene lookup returns CDR1 MNHEY and CDR2 SMNVEV (reference sequence). V lost 2 bases to trimming and J lost 1 base, with 11 bases between them. This CDR3 region has 16 residues. In nucleotides, the CDR3 is TGTGCCAGCAGTTTAATAGGGGCCCTGAACACCGGGGAGCTGTTTTTT. Translation gives CASSLIGALNTGELFF.

In nucleotides, the CDR3 is TGTGCCACCTTGCGCGAGGTTATCAGTCGAAACACCATATATTTT. It translates to CATLREVISRNTIYF. The chain is built from TRBV6-1 and TRBJ1-3; no reliable D call. V lost 10 bases and J 5 bases, leaving 21 bases between the germline ends. The CDR3 covers 15 residues. CDR1 and CDR2 (germline): MNHNS, SASEGT.

Details on this clone: The junction shows a germline mismatch at one end, possibly a read error. The genes are TRBV7-9 and TRBJ2-7, with a possible D match to TRBD2 (5 bases). This CDR3 has 14 amino acids. Germline V gene data show CDR1 as SEHNR and CDR2 as FQNEAQ (reference sequence). This CDR3 reads CSSRGRERLDEQYF. DNA of the CDR3: TGTTCCAGCAGAGGGAGAGAGCGTTTGGACGAGCAGTACTTC.

The CDR3 region has the DNA TGTGCCAGCAGCTTAGGACAGGGGAACTCTGGAAACACCATATATTTT. This translates into CASSLGQGNSGNTIYF. The chain uses TRBV7-6 and TRBJ1-3, with 8 bases aligning to TRBD1. The CDR3 consists of 16 residues. Per the germline V gene, CDR1 is SGHVS and CDR2 is FNYEAQ. With V trimmed by 1 base and J by 0 bases, 2 bases remained unmatched.

The chain recombines TRBV19 with TRBJ1-1, with D possibly TRBD1 on 5 matching bases. The CDR3 runs 14 residues. Trimming pared 7 bases from V and 0 bases from J, leaving 12 bases between. Germline CDR1 is LNHDA and CDR2 is SQIVND (reference sequence). This CDR3 is CASNLDSMNTEAFF. The DNA of the CDR3 is TGTGCCAGTAACCTCGACAGCATGAACACTGAAGCTTTCTTT.

The V and J genes are TRBV30 and TRBJ2-7; 8 bases match TRBD1. Germline loops: CDR1 GTSNPN, CDR2 SVGIG (reference sequence). The V and J ends lost 5 bases and 4 bases, in that order; junction bases with no gene match: 10. This CDR3 has 14 residues. CDR3 residues: CAWCDLDRDYEQYF. CDR3 nucleotides: TGTGCCTGGTGCGACCTGGACAGGGATTACGAGCAGTACTTC.

The rearrangement joins TRBV5-1 to TRBJ2-2; 7 bases are a match to TRBD1. Trimming took 4 bases from V and 0 from J; bases not matched to a gene: 6. CDR3 length: 16 residues. Germline CDR1 reads SGHRS; CDR2 reads YFSETQ. The CDR3, as DNA: TGCGCCAGCAGCCTCGGACAGGCCTCGAACACCGGGGAGCTGTTTTTT. Its translation: CASSLGQASNTGELFF. The entire variable domain, with the rest obtained from reference TRBV5-1 and TRBJ2-2, is as follows: KAGVTQTPRYLIKTRGQQVTLSCSPISGHRSVSWYQQTPGQGLQFLFEYFSETQRNKGNFPGRFSGRQFSNSRSEMNVSTLELGDSALYLCASSLGQASNTGELFFGEGSRLTVL.

This clone has more than one count but fewer than ten. The chain has TRBV6-5 and TRBJ1-3; possible D gene TRBD1, 5 bases. CDR1 is MNHEY, CDR2 SVGAGI, per germline. The CDR3 length is 15 residues. Trimming took off 0 bases at V and 2 bases at J, with 8 bases between the two ends. As DNA, the CDR3 is TGTGCCAGCAGTTACTCTTCAGGGACTGGAAACACCATATATTTT. This translates into CASSYSSGTGNTIYF.

This rearrangement joins TRBV6-5 to TRBJ2-3; D unresolved. CDR3 size: 13 residues. Germline loops: CDR1 MNHEY, CDR2 SVGAGI. Trimming removed 0 bases from V and 6 bases from J, with 7 bases in between. This CDR3 is CASSYSRVDTQYF. DNA of the CDR3: TGTGCCAGCAGTTACTCGAGAGTGGATACGCAGTATTTT.

The CDR3 sequence is CASSQDPQGPGNTIYF. In DNA form, the CDR3 reads TGCGCCAGCAGCCAAGACCCACAGGGCCCCGGAAACACCATATATTTT. This chain connects TRBV4-3 to TRBJ1-3; D is possibly TRBD1 (6 bases). The CDR3 totals 16 residues. V lost 0 bases and J 4 bases, leaving 13 bases between the germline ends. Germline V gene data show CDR1 as LGHNA and CDR2 as YSLEER.

The chain is built from TRBV28 and TRBJ2-3; 9 positions match TRBD1. The ends lost 3 bases at V and 4 bases at J; junction bases unmatched: 5. In germline, CDR1 is MDHEN, CDR2 SYDVKM. This CDR3 is 15 amino acids long. Here the CDR3 DNA reads TGTGCCAGCAGTTTTTGGGACAGGGCCCCAGATACGCAGTATTTT. It translates to CASSFWDRAPDTQYF.

The J gene is TRBJ1-2, the V gene TRBV6-1, with 10 bases fitting TRBD1. The CDR3 runs 15 residues. In germline, CDR1 is MNHNS, CDR2 SASEGT. V lost 8 bases and J lost 1; bases outside the gene matches: 7. CDR3 in amino acids: CASGGQGNFNYGYTF. The DNA for the CDR3 is TGTGCCAGCGGGGGACAGGGGAATTTTAACTATGGCTACACCTTC.